A single sample is the source of the 19 T cell receptor beta chains below, sequenced in a study of T-cell memory formation after mild COVID-19 (dated by TCRdb to about 2021). The receptor library was made with 5' RACE. For sequencing, an Illumina NovaSeq 6000 was employed. Using fastp trimming at Q25 and MiXCR clonotype assembly, TCRdb reanalyzed the public sequencing data and kept in-frame beta chains. Rows with a matching CDR3 protein are joined into one entry that keeps the most common DNA and genes. The sample table contains about 210,000 distinct CDR3 sequences; only one count was recorded for about 10% of them. Just over 3% of the sample is taken by the ten largest. The sequencing input was PBMCs or a T cell subset sorted from them (not recorded which). Source of these receptors: a man aged 18-30 years who had mild COVID-19 (a few samples of this study predate the infection). The sample titles of this study are shuffled in the database, so cell type and time point are left out; the donor was told from shared clones.

V is TRBV4-1 and J is TRBJ1-1; D is ambiguous. Germline CDR1 and CDR2: MGHRA and YSYEKL. V was clipped by 0 bases and J by 4 bases, with 12 bases between them. CDR3 length: 15 amino acids. For the CDR3, the DNA is TGCGCCAGCAGCCAAGAATTGAAGAGACTCACTGAAGCTTTCTTT. Protein sequence: CASSQELKRLTEAFF.

This clonotype was counted a single time. The chain combines TRBV2 with TRBJ1-5; 8 bases align to TRBD1. Germline V gene lookup returns CDR1 SNHLY and CDR2 FYNNEI. V was pared by 9 bases and J by 12 bases, with 13 bases of the junction left unmatched. The CDR3 loop spans 13 amino acids. The CDR3 here is CASAGTGIILQHF. For the CDR3, the DNA is TGTGCCAGTGCCGGGACAGGCATAATCCTCCAGCATTTT.

The chain is built from TRBV14 and TRBJ2-5, with D hard to call. Germline V CDR1 and CDR2: SGHDN, FVKESK. This CDR3 has 12 amino acids. Trimming stripped 3 bases from V and 8 bases from J, with 10 bases between. CDR3 bases: TGTGCCAGCAGCCAGTCGACGGCAACCCAGTACTTC. Protein product: CASSQSTATQYF.

The table lists this clonotype with a few counts. Here the CDR3 reads CASSIDRPAAYQPQHF. As DNA, the CDR3 is TGTGCCAGTAGTATAGATCGTCCGGCAGCTTATCAGCCCCAGCATTTT. V usage is TRBV19 and J usage is TRBJ1-5; D is uncertain. There are 16 residues in the CDR3. Trimming took off 0 bases at V and 5 bases at J, with 14 bases between the two ends. Germline assignment: CDR1 LNHDA and CDR2 SQIVND (reference sequence).

This chain links TRBV20-1 with TRBJ2-7; D ambiguous. The CDR3 loop spans 14 amino acids. V was clipped by 5 bases and J by 0 bases, with 14 bases between them. CDR1 and CDR2 from the germline V gene are DFQATT and SNEGSKA (reference sequence). The CDR3 is CSAPRPGSSYEQYV. The CDR3 DNA reads TGCAGTGCTCCGCGGCCGGGTAGCTCCTACGAGCAGTACGTC.

There are many counts of this clonotype. This chain connects TRBV7-9 to TRBJ2-7, with D perhaps matching TRBD1 or TRBD2 (6 bases each). Germline CDR1 SEHNR, CDR2 FQNEAQ (reference sequence). Trimming removed 1 base at V and 2 bases at J, with 18 bases between. This CDR3 comprises 17 residues. The CDR3 spells CASSLGGGTPRAYEQYF. The CDR3 coding sequence is TGTGCCAGCAGCTTAGGAGGAGGGACACCAAGGGCCTACGAGCAGTACTTC. The variable domain in full, with the rest retrieved from reference TRBV7-9 and TRBJ2-7, is DTGVSQNPRHKITKRGQNVTFRCDPISEHNRLYWYRQTLGQGPEFLTYFQNEAQLEKSRLLSDRFSAERPKGSFSTLEIQRTEQGDSAMYLCASSLGGGTPRAYEQYFGPGTRLTVT.

The rearrangement links TRBV7-2 to TRBJ2-7, with D hard to call. The CDR3 is 14 residues long. Germline loops: CDR1 SGHTA, CDR2 FQGNSA. V was shortened by 2 bases and J by 5 bases, with 13 bases between the two germline ends. The CDR3 coding sequence is TGTGCCAGCAGCTTATGGTCGGCGGCGGACGAGCAGTACTTC. Protein sequence: CASSLWSAADEQYF.

This clonotype was counted a few times. For the CDR3, the DNA is TGTGCCAGCAGCTTAGCGGACACTTCTAACTATGGCTACACCTTC. This gives the protein CASSLADTSNYGYTF. This sequence joins TRBV7-9 and TRBJ1-2; a possible D gene is TRBD1 (5 bases). The CDR3 consists of 15 residues. Germline V lookup: CDR1 SEHNR, CDR2 FQNEAQ (reference sequence). V was shortened by 0 bases and J by 0 bases, with 8 bases between the two germline ends.

This chain connects TRBV7-9 to TRBJ1-1, with D tentatively TRBD1 (5 bases). Germline V CDR1 and CDR2: SEHNR, FQNEAQ (reference sequence). The CDR3 loop spans 13 amino acids. V gave up 1 base and J gave up 11 bases, with 14 bases separating them. DNA for the CDR3: TGTGCCAGCAGCTTAGGAGGGACCCCAGTGGCTTTCTTT. It specifies CASSLGGTPVAFF.

This clonotype has just a few counts. This chain joins TRBV7-2 and TRBJ1-2; D gene ambiguous. The germline gives CDR1 SGHTA, CDR2 FQGNSA. The CDR3 sequence is 13 residues long. Trimming left V 2 bases short and J 4 bases short, with 8 bases between. The CDR3 loop reads CASSLRLTYGYTF. CDR3 nucleotide sequence: TGTGCCAGCAGCTTACGCCTCACCTATGGCTACACCTTC.

This clonotype has a handful of counts. J is TRBJ2-7 and V is TRBV6-6; no firm D call. Trimming removed 8 bases from V and 4 bases from J, with 9 bases in between. The CDR3 has 11 residues. Germline CDR1 MNHNY, CDR2 SVGAGI (reference sequence). The CDR3 region is CASVDRYEQYF. CDR3 nucleotides: TGTGCCAGCGTTGACCGGTACGAGCAGTACTTC.

This clonotype has a count of ten or more. The chain carries TRBV12-3 or TRBV12-4 and TRBJ1-5; TRBD1 agrees at 7 bases. Trimming took 3 bases from V and 7 from J; bases not matched to a gene: 3. This CDR3 contains 13 residues. CDR3 sequence reads: CASSLAGGQPQHF. For the CDR3, the DNA is TGTGCCAGCAGTTTGGCAGGGGGGCAGCCCCAGCATTTT.

This clonotype showed up just a few times. This rearrangement joins TRBV20-1 to TRBJ2-5; 10 bases line up with TRBD1. The V gene's germline CDR1 is DFQATT and CDR2 SNEGSKA (reference sequence). With 5 bases clipped from V and 5 bases from J, the junction kept 8 bases outside the gene matches. The CDR3 length is 14 residues. The CDR3 region is CSAPSAGQGETQYF. Written as DNA, the CDR3 is TGCAGTGCTCCTTCCGCGGGACAGGGGGAGACCCAGTACTTC.

This clonotype was observed many times. This CDR3 reads CASRQGGQETQYF. CDR3 in DNA: TGCGCCAGCAGGCAAGGGGGGCAAGAGACCCAGTACTTC. The rearrangement links TRBV5-1 to TRBJ2-5; D may match TRBD1 or TRBD2 (6 bases each). This CDR3 spans 13 amino acids. Trimming took off 5 bases at V and 2 bases at J, with 10 bases between the two ends. Germline CDR1 SGHRS, CDR2 YFSETQ.

The chain recombines TRBV11-2 with TRBJ1-1; D is ambiguous. The CDR3 runs to 13 residues. Per the germline V gene, CDR1 is SGHAT and CDR2 is FQNNGV. Between the trimmed V and J ends, which lost 5 bases and 10 bases, there was a span of 17 bases. CDR3 protein: CASSLPGAKGAFF. In DNA, the CDR3 is TGTGCCAGCAGCCTCCCAGGCGCCAAGGGAGCTTTCTTT.

The rearrangement links TRBV15 to TRBJ2-5, with 7 bases identical to TRBD2. Germline V gene lookup returns CDR1 LNHNV and CDR2 YYDKDF (reference sequence). The CDR3 length is 15 residues. V dropped 3 bases and J dropped 4; count of bases not matched to a gene: 8. CDR3 bases: TGTGCCACCAGCAGGGAGGGGACTAAGGGAGAGACCCAGTACTTC. Translated: CATSREGTKGETQYF.

This clonotype was counted ten times or more. This chain links TRBV12-3 or TRBV12-4 with TRBJ1-4; weak D call: TRBD1 (6 bases). The CDR3 covers 14 residues. V was clipped by 6 bases and J by 8 bases, with 16 bases between them. CDR3 region: CASRPTGYDEKLFF. The CDR3 DNA sequence: TGTGCCAGCAGGCCTACAGGGTATGACGAAAAACTGTTTTTT.

This clonotype was seen repeatedly, ten times or more. The rearrangement uses TRBV7-9 and TRBJ2-1; 9 bases fit TRBD2. There are 16 residues in the CDR3. V shed 4 bases and J 2 bases; nucleotides not matched to a gene: 6. In germline, CDR1 is SEHNR, CDR2 FQNEAQ (reference sequence). Written as DNA, the CDR3 is TGTGCCAGCAGCTCATCGCTAGCGGGAACCTACAATGAGCAGTTCTTC. Encoded protein: CASSSSLAGTYNEQFF.

The rearrangement uses TRBV28 and TRBJ2-1; D might be TRBD1 (6 bases). This CDR3 has 12 residues. CDR1 is MDHEN and CDR2 is SYDVKM in the germline V gene. V dropped 6 bases and J dropped 12 bases, with 15 bases sitting between them. CDR3 region: CASRDRHLGQFF. DNA for the CDR3: TGTGCCAGCAGGGACAGACATCTTGGGCAGTTCTTC.